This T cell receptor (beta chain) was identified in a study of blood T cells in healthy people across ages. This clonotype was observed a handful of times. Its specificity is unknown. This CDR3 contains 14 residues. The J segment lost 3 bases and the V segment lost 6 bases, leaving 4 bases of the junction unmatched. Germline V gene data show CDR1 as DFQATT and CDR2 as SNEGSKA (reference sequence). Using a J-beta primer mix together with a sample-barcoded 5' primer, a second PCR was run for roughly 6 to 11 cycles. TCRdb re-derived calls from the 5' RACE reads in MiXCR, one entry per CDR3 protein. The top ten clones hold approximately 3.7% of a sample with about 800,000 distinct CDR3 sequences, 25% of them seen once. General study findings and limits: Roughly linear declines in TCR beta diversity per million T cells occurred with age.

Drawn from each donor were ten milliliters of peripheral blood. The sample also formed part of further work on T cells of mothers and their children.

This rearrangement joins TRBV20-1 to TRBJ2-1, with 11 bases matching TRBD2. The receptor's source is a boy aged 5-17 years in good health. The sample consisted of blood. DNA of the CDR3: TGCAGTGCAACGGGACTAGCGGACTACAATGAGCAGTTCTTC. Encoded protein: CSATGLADYNEQFF.